Below are 32 T cell receptor beta chains sequenced from a single sample in a study of CD8+CD57+ T cells in acquired aplastic anemia. Researchers used genomic DNA as the template to profile TCR beta VDJ and CDR3. TCRdb re-analysed the reads in MiXCR, keeping a single row per CDR3 protein. The sample has 180,000 or so distinct CDR3 sequences; approximately 46% are singletons. What was sequenced was sorted CD4+, CD8+, or CD8+CD57+ T cells (not recorded which) from PBMCs. The source is a human donor in good health.

V gene TRBV2 combines with J gene TRBJ2-3; a possible D gene is TRBD2 (5 bases). CDR1 is SNHLY, CDR2 FYNNEI, per germline. V was cut by 10 bases and J by 3 bases, with 14 bases left in between. This CDR3 contains 13 residues. DNA for the CDR3: TGTGCCACCAGCGAGGGTTTGACAGATACGCAGTATTTT. It specifies CATSEGLTDTQYF.

This clonotype was counted once. V usage is TRBV6-1 and J usage is TRBJ2-7; the D is unclear. CDR3 size: 13 residues. Trimming took 5 bases from V and 3 from J, leaving 11 bases between them. CDR1 and CDR2 from the germline V gene are MNHNS and SASEGT. The CDR3 bases are TGTGCCAGCAGTCGCCTAGGTAGCTACGAGCAGTACTTC. This translates into CASSRLGSYEQYF.

At least ten counts were recorded for this clonotype. The J gene is TRBJ2-5, the V gene TRBV6-1; a possible D gene is TRBD1 (5 bases). Germline assignment: CDR1 MNHNS and CDR2 SASEGT. This CDR3 spans 14 amino acids. V was cut by 1 base and J by 7 bases, with 13 bases left in between. CDR3 nucleotide sequence: TGTGCCAGCAGTGAAGAAAAAGGAAGGGGGACCCAGTACTTC. Protein: CASSEEKGRGTQYF.

The V gene is TRBV7-2, the J gene TRBJ1-4; 9 bases agree with TRBD1. Per germline, CDR1 SGHTA and CDR2 FQGNSA. CDR3 length equals 12 residues. V was clipped by 6 bases and J by 10 bases; unmatched bases: 3. CDR3 protein: CASRSTGGKLFF. CDR3 in DNA: TGTGCCAGCAGATCGACAGGGGGAAAACTGTTTTTT.

This clonotype was counted between two and nine times. At one end, the junction sequence differs from germline, possibly due to a read error. The CDR3 DNA reads TGTGCCAGCATGGACGTTTTCCCCCCCCGATTT. This codes for CASMDVFPPRF. This sequence joins TRBV2 and TRBJ2-3; D is ambiguous. CDR3 length: 11 amino acids. Germline V lookup: CDR1 SNHLY, CDR2 FYNNEI.

The chain couples TRBV2 to TRBJ1-2, with a weak D call TRBD1 (5 bases). CDR1 is SNHLY, CDR2 FYNNEI, per germline. V lost 11 bases, J lost 4 bases, and 20 bases lay in between. The CDR3 is 14 amino acids. The CDR3 spells CAGLGAGWGYGYTF. Here the CDR3 DNA reads TGTGCCGGTTTAGGGGCTGGATGGGGCTATGGCTACACCTTC.

J is TRBJ2-3 and V is TRBV9; D perhaps matches TRBD2 (6 bases). Trimming pared 2 bases from V and 0 bases from J, leaving 10 bases between. There are 15 residues in the CDR3. Germline values: CDR1 SGDLS, CDR2 YYNGEE. The CDR3 coding sequence is TGTGCCAGCAGCGTCGTAGCGGTTAGCACAGATACGCAGTATTTT. Encoded protein: CASSVVAVSTDTQYF.

The chain links TRBV19 to TRBJ2-6, with D hard to call. Trimming pared 4 bases from V and 1 base from J, leaving 5 bases between. The germline CDR1 and CDR2 sequences are LNHDA and SQIVND (reference sequence). The CDR3 is 14 amino acids. CDR3 protein: CASSRKSGANVLTF. The CDR3 nucleotides read TGTGCCAGTAGTAGGAAGTCTGGGGCCAACGTCCTGACTTTC.

The rearrangement links TRBV12-3 or TRBV12-4 to TRBJ1-1, with D uncertain. This CDR3 is built from 14 residues. Trimming took 1 base from V and 0 from J, leaving 6 bases between them. This chain's CDR3 is CASSLGPMNTEAFF. The CDR3 coding sequence is TGTGCCAGCAGTTTAGGGCCTATGAACACTGAAGCTTTCTTT.

This rearrangement joins TRBV19 to TRBJ1-6; possible D gene TRBD1, 5 bases. V lost 7 bases and J lost 7, with 17 bases in between. CDR1 and CDR2 (germline): LNHDA, SQIVND (reference sequence). This CDR3 is built from 15 residues. The CDR3 DNA reads TGTGCCAGTACCATTGGATCAGGGAACAATTCACCCCTCCACTTT. Amino acid sequence: CASTIGSGNNSPLHF. Together with reference TRBV19 and TRBJ1-6, the CDR3 gives the full variable domain: DGGITQSPKYLFRKEGQNVTLSCEQNLNHDAMYWYRQDPGQGLRLIYYSQIVNDFQKGDIAEGYSVSREKKESFPLTVTSAQKNPTAFYLCASTIGSGNNSPLHFGNGTRLTVT.

This clonotype occurred a few times. The chain uses TRBV9 and TRBJ1-3; 8 positions match TRBD1. Germline V gives CDR1 SGDLS, CDR2 YYNGEE. The ends lost 3 bases at V and 7 bases at J; junction bases unmatched: 6. The CDR3 is made up of 14 amino acids. CDR3 in DNA: TGTGCCAGCAGCGCAGGGGGCGCCGTGAACACCATATATTTT. This translates into CASSAGGAVNTIYF.

This clonotype appeared many times. This chain joins TRBV7-8 and TRBJ2-5, with D unresolved. Trimming took off 5 bases at V and 4 bases at J, with 11 bases between the two ends. This CDR3 spans 13 amino acids. Germline loops: CDR1 SGHVS, CDR2 FQNEAQ. CDR3 sequence reads: CASSPASAETQYF. CDR3 nucleotides: TGTGCCAGCAGCCCCGCCTCAGCAGAGACCCAGTACTTC.

The rearrangement joins TRBV5-1 to TRBJ2-3, with TRBD1 identical over 7 bases. Germline loops: CDR1 SGHRS, CDR2 YFSETQ. This CDR3 comprises 15 residues. V dropped 2 bases and J dropped 3; count of bases not matched to a gene: 6. This chain's CDR3 is CASSLGQVLTDTQYF. DNA for the CDR3: TGCGCCAGCAGCTTAGGACAGGTCTTGACAGATACGCAGTATTTT.

Of note for this clonotype: A much larger clone lies a single base off, so this may be a read error. CDR3 protein: CASSLTDSEANVLTF. The CDR3 DNA follows: TGTGCCAGCAGCTTGACGGACTCTGAGGCCAACGTCCTGACTTTC. The chain joins TRBV11-1 to TRBJ2-6, with D possibly being TRBD2 (5 bases). There are 15 residues in the CDR3. Looked up from germline, CDR1 is SGHAT and CDR2 is FQDESV (reference sequence).

Comment on this clonotype: A much larger clonotype is one base distant, so this may be a read error. The rearrangement uses TRBV6-1 and TRBJ1-1; 8 nucleotides match TRBD1. The CDR3 contains 15 residues. Germline V gene lookup returns CDR1 MNHNS and CDR2 SASEGT. The chain's CDR3 is CGSSEAIRGQGEAFF. CDR3 DNA sequence: TGTGGCAGCAGTGAAGCTATCAGGGGGCAGGGTGAAGCTTTCTTT.

The chain has TRBV29-1 and TRBJ2-1, with D perhaps TRBD1 (8 bases). This CDR3 has 14 residues. Deletions cut 6 bases from V and 8 bases from J, with 20 bases between. Germline V gene data show CDR1 as SQVTM and CDR2 as ANQGSEA. The CDR3 DNA sequence: TGCAGCGTGGAAACAGGGGGGGGGTGGGATGAGCAGTTCTTC. Translated, it gives CSVETGGGWDEQFF.

The rearrangement links TRBV5-1 to TRBJ1-3; D is unclear. Germline values: CDR1 SGHRS, CDR2 YFSETQ. The CDR3 covers 17 residues. Trimming stripped 0 bases from V and 0 bases from J, with 13 bases between. The chain's CDR3 is CASSLDYHGSSGNTIYF. The CDR3 DNA follows: TGCGCCAGCAGCTTGGACTATCACGGATCCTCTGGAAACACCATATATTTT.

The gene calls are TRBV7-3 and TRBJ2-1; 7 nucleotides match TRBD2. CDR1 SGHTA and CDR2 FQGTGA come from the germline V gene. V gave up 6 bases and J gave up 9 bases; unmatched junction bases: 5. This CDR3 comprises 12 residues. The CDR3 nucleotides read TGTGCCAGCAGTAGGGACTACTCTGAGCAGTTCTTC. Translated, it gives CASSRDYSEQFF.

The chain couples TRBV10-3 to TRBJ1-2; the D gene is possibly TRBD1 (5 bases). Germline loops: CDR1 ENHRY, CDR2 SYGVKD. The V end lost 7 bases, the J end lost 5 bases, and 17 bases lay between the germline ends. The CDR3 sequence is 14 residues long. The CDR3 coding sequence is TGTGCCATCACCAAGAGTTGGGACTTGTATGGCTACACCTTC. It specifies CAITKSWDLYGYTF.

This clonotype was seen more than once but under ten times. The V call is TRBV9, the J call TRBJ2-1; TRBD2 might be the D (6 bases). Looked up from germline, CDR1 is SGDLS and CDR2 is YYNGEE. CDR3 length: 15 amino acids. Trimming took off 0 bases at V and 4 bases at J, with 11 bases between the two ends. The CDR3 region is CASSVASGPYNEQFF. As DNA, the CDR3 is TGTGCCAGCAGCGTAGCAAGCGGGCCTTACAATGAGCAGTTCTTC. The entire variable domain, with the rest obtained from reference TRBV9 and TRBJ2-1, is as follows: DSGVTQTPKHLITATGQRVTLRCSPRSGDLSVYWYQQSLDQGLQFLIQYYNGEERAKGNILERFSAQQFPDLHSELNLSSLELGDSALYFCASSVASGPYNEQFFGPGTRLTVL.

V is TRBV7-8 and J is TRBJ2-5; 8 bases are a match to TRBD2. The CDR3 is 15 amino acids. Trimming removed 1 base from V and 4 bases from J; junction bases left unmatched: 5. The germline V gene has CDR1 SGHVS and CDR2 FQNEAQ. DNA of the CDR3: TGTGCCAGCAGCTTAGGGGCGGGAGGCCGAGAGACCCAGTACTTC. Its protein is CASSLGAGGRETQYF.

This clonotype was seen a single time. The rearrangement uses TRBV20-1 and TRBJ2-2, with 8 bases lining up with TRBD2. With 3 bases clipped from V and 1 base from J, the junction kept 1 base outside the gene matches. The CDR3 consists of 14 residues. CDR1 is DFQATT, CDR2 SNEGSKA, per germline (reference sequence). The CDR3 protein is CSASREGNTGELFF. The CDR3 DNA sequence: TGCAGTGCTAGTCGGGAGGGGAACACCGGGGAGCTGTTTTTT.

This clonotype has at least ten counts. The J gene is TRBJ2-2, the V gene TRBV11-1, with D possibly TRBD2 on 6 matching bases. V was clipped by 4 bases and J by 6 bases, with 18 bases between them. The CDR3 is 16 residues long. From germline, CDR1 is SGHAT and CDR2 FQDESV (reference sequence). DNA for the CDR3: TGTGCCAGCAGCTCCGCACCGGGGAGGAAGGCCGGGGAGCTGTTTTTT. Protein sequence: CASSSAPGRKAGELFF.

This clonotype was recorded many times. The V and J genes are TRBV7-2 and TRBJ1-5; a weak D match, TRBD1 (6 bases). Germline CDR1 SGHTA, CDR2 FQGNSA. The germline V and J ends were trimmed by 5 bases and 1 base, with 12 bases remaining between them. This CDR3 spans 15 amino acids. As DNA, the CDR3 is TGTGCCAGCAGCACTGGGCAGGGGAGCAATCAGCCCCAGCATTTT. It is translated as CASSTGQGSNQPQHF.

This clonotype appeared a few times. The CDR3 DNA reads as TGTGCCACCAGTTTGCGCTCAGGGGCCAACGTCCTGACTTTC. Protein product: CATSLRSGANVLTF. The chain recombines TRBV15 with TRBJ2-6; D unclear. Trimming took off 6 bases at V and 4 bases at J, with 10 bases between the two ends. The germline CDR1 and CDR2 sequences are LNHNV and YYDKDF (reference sequence). This CDR3 comprises 14 residues.

In this sample, this clonotype turned up many times. The chain links TRBV20-1 to TRBJ2-3; no firm D call. Trimming removed 2 bases at V and 0 bases at J, with 15 bases between. Per the germline V gene, CDR1 is DFQATT and CDR2 is SNEGSKA (reference sequence). The length of the CDR3 is 16 residues. DNA of the CDR3: TGCAGTGCTAGATCCCCCCCCGTATACAGCACAGATACGCAGTATTTT. Protein sequence: CSARSPPVYSTDTQYF.

The chain combines TRBV7-8 with TRBJ2-7; 9 bases line up with TRBD1. Germline V lookup: CDR1 SGHVS, CDR2 FQNEAQ. The CDR3 consists of 15 residues. V dropped 6 bases and J dropped 1; count of bases not matched to a gene: 7. The CDR3 reads CASSYGTGWSYEQYF. The CDR3 bases are TGTGCCAGCAGTTACGGGACAGGGTGGTCCTACGAGCAGTACTTC. Full variable domain (rest looked up from reference TRBV7-8 and TRBJ2-7): GAGVSQSPRYKVAKRGQDVALRCDPISGHVSLFWYQQALGQGPEFLTYFQNEAQLDKSGLPSDRFFAERPEGSVSTLKIQRTQQEDSAVYLCASSYGTGWSYEQYFGPGTRLTVT.

The CDR3 loop reads CAISDPIAGGPSGNEQFF. The DNA for the CDR3 is TGTGCCATCAGTGATCCCATAGCGGGAGGGCCCTCAGGCAATGAGCAGTTCTTC. This sequence joins TRBV10-3 and TRBJ2-1, with TRBD2 matching over 11 bases. The length of the CDR3 is 18 residues. Germline loops: CDR1 ENHRY, CDR2 SYGVKD. The V segment lost 3 bases and the J segment 6 bases; nucleotides outside the gene matches: 13.

This clonotype occurred many times. The J gene is TRBJ2-3, the V gene TRBV4-1, with TRBD2 matching over 7 bases. Germline V gene sequence: CDR1 MGHRA, CDR2 YSYEKL. J was trimmed by 0 bases and V by 1 base; bases with no gene match: 1. This CDR3 is 15 amino acids long. In DNA, the CDR3 is TGCGCCAGCAGCCAAGTGACTAGCAGCACAGATACGCAGTATTTT. Its protein is CASSQVTSSTDTQYF.

This clonotype was counted ten times or more. This sequence joins TRBV5-1 and TRBJ2-7; TRBD1 agrees at 8 bases. The length of the CDR3 is 15 residues. V dropped 1 base and J dropped 0; count of bases not matched to a gene: 3. From germline, CDR1 is SGHRS and CDR2 YFSETQ. As DNA, the CDR3 is TGCGCCAGCAGCTTGTGGACAGGGTTCTCCTACGAGCAGTACTTC. Encoded protein: CASSLWTGFSYEQYF.

The chain recombines TRBV7-2 with TRBJ1-2, with D possibly matching TRBD1 (5 bases). Trimming took off 5 bases at V and 7 bases at J, with 20 bases between the two ends. The germline CDR1 and CDR2 sequences are SGHTA and FQGNSA. The CDR3 runs to 15 residues. In DNA, the CDR3 is TGTGCCAGCAGCCATGGGGACGGGCCTTCCTGTGGCTACACCTTC. This codes for CASSHGDGPSCGYTF.

This chain joins TRBV5-8 and TRBJ2-1, with unresolved D. The CDR3 sequence is 12 residues long. Trimming took 3 bases from V and 4 from J, leaving 5 bases between them. In germline, CDR1 is SGHTS, CDR2 YDEGEE. The CDR3 sequence: CASSSLYNEQFF. CDR3 DNA: TGTGCCAGCAGCTCACTTTACAATGAGCAGTTCTTC.